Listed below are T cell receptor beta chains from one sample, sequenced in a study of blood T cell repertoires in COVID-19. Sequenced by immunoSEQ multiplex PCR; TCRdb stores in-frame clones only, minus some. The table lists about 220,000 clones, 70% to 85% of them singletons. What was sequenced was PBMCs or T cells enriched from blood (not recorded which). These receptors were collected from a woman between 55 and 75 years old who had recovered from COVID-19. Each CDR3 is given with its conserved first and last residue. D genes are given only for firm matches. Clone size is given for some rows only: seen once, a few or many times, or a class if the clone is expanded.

cdr3_aa: CASSVVGTTNYGYTF
cdr3_nt: TGTGCCAGCAGCGTAGTAGGGACAACGAACTATGGCTACACCTTC
d_call: -
cdr3_length: 15
v_call: TRBV9
j_call: TRBJ1-2
clone_size: -

cdr3_aa: CASSLAPADTQYF
cdr3_nt: TGTGCCAGCAGCCTCGCACCCGCGGATACGCAGTATTTT
d_call: -
cdr3_length: 13
v_call: TRBV11-3
j_call: TRBJ2-3
clone_size: -

cdr3_aa: CASSQYGTGRDTEAFF
cdr3_nt: TGTGCCAGCAGCCAGTACGGCACAGGGCGGGACACTGAAGCTTTCTTT
d_call: -
cdr3_length: 16
v_call: TRBV7-3
j_call: TRBJ1-1
clone_size: -

cdr3_aa: CASSPSGTGGGGSYNEQFF
cdr3_nt: TGTGCCAGCTCACCTTCGGGGACAGGGGGCGGGGGCTCCTACAATGAGCAGTTCTTC
d_call: TRBD1
cdr3_length: 19
v_call: TRBV18
j_call: TRBJ2-1
clone_size: -

cdr3_aa: CASSPAPFGEQYF
cdr3_nt: TGCGCCAGCAGCCCGGCCCCATTTGGGGAGCAGTACTTT
d_call: -
cdr3_length: 13
v_call: TRBV4-1
j_call: TRBJ2-7
clone_size: -

cdr3_aa: CASSLAQDIDTF
cdr3_nt: TGTGCCAGCAGCTTGGCACAGGATATAGACACCTTC
d_call: -
cdr3_length: 12
v_call: TRBV5-5
j_call: TRBJ1-2
clone_size: -

cdr3_aa: CASSAENEQFF
cdr3_nt: TGTGCCAGCAGTGCGGAGAATGAGCAGTTCTTC
d_call: -
cdr3_length: 11
v_call: TRBV2
j_call: TRBJ2-1
clone_size: -

cdr3_aa: CASSLGLAPGNEQFF
cdr3_nt: TGTGCCAGCAGCTTAGGACTAGCGCCAGGGAATGAGCAGTTCTTC
d_call: TRBD2
cdr3_length: 15
v_call: TRBV7-2
j_call: TRBJ2-1
clone_size: -

cdr3_aa: CASSPRGSGALTGELFF
cdr3_nt: TGTGCCAGCAGCCCCAGAGGGAGCGGGGCCCTCACCGGGGAGCTGTTTTTT
d_call: TRBD2
cdr3_length: 17
v_call: TRBV5-5
j_call: TRBJ2-2
clone_size: -

cdr3_aa: CASSPRAGLYNEQFF
cdr3_nt: TGTGCCAGCAGTCCTCGAGCGGGGTTATACAATGAGCAGTTCTTC
d_call: TRBD2
cdr3_length: 15
v_call: TRBV27
j_call: TRBJ2-1
clone_size: -

cdr3_aa: CASSYSTQSGNTIYF
cdr3_nt: TGTGCCAGCAGTTACTCGACACAATCTGGAAACACCATATATTTT
d_call: -
cdr3_length: 15
v_call: TRBV6-5
j_call: TRBJ1-3
clone_size: -

cdr3_aa: CASSTASGRRTGELFF
cdr3_nt: TGTGCCAGTAGTACGGCTAGCGGGAGACGCACCGGGGAGCTGTTTTTT
d_call: TRBD2
cdr3_length: 16
v_call: TRBV19
j_call: TRBJ2-2
clone_size: once

cdr3_aa: CASSMEDRAHNEQFF
cdr3_nt: TGTGCCAGTAGTATGGAGGACAGGGCTCACAATGAGCAGTTCTTC
d_call: TRBD1
cdr3_length: 15
v_call: TRBV19
j_call: TRBJ2-1
clone_size: -

cdr3_aa: CASSSPGIANYGYTF
cdr3_nt: TGTGCCAGCAGCTCTCCGGGAATCGCTAACTATGGCTACACCTTC
d_call: -
cdr3_length: 15
v_call: TRBV11-1
j_call: TRBJ1-2
clone_size: -

cdr3_aa: CAWSSREGEQFF
cdr3_nt: TGTGCCTGGAGTTCGCGGGAAGGGGAGCAGTTCTTC
d_call: -
cdr3_length: 12
v_call: TRBV30
j_call: TRBJ2-1
clone_size: -

cdr3_aa: CASSIEGTRGNEQFF
cdr3_nt: TGTGCCAGTAGTATAGAGGGGACACGAGGAAACGAGCAGTTCTTC
d_call: -
cdr3_length: 15
v_call: TRBV19
j_call: TRBJ2-1
clone_size: once

cdr3_aa: CASSRQDAYNEQFF
cdr3_nt: TGTGCCAGCAGCCGACAGGATGCCTACAATGAGCAGTTCTTC
d_call: -
cdr3_length: 14
v_call: TRBV25-1
j_call: TRBJ2-1
clone_size: -

cdr3_aa: CASSLEIGQGSYEQYF
cdr3_nt: TGCGCCAGCAGCTTGGAAATCGGGCAGGGCTCCTACGAGCAGTACTTC
d_call: -
cdr3_length: 16
v_call: TRBV5-1
j_call: TRBJ2-7
clone_size: -

cdr3_aa: CASSQVESNYGYTF
cdr3_nt: TGTGCCAGCAGCCAAGTTGAGTCTAACTATGGCTACACCTTC
d_call: -
cdr3_length: 14
v_call: TRBV3-1/TRBV3-2
j_call: TRBJ1-2
clone_size: few

cdr3_aa: CASSYRDSPNTGELFF
cdr3_nt: TGCGCCAGCAGCTACCGGGACAGTCCGAACACCGGGGAGCTGTTTTTT
d_call: TRBD1
cdr3_length: 16
v_call: TRBV5-1
j_call: TRBJ2-2
clone_size: -

cdr3_aa: CASSLGLVGADMKRLFF
cdr3_nt: TGTGCCAGCAGCTTAGGACTTGTGGGGGCTGACATGAAAAGACTGTTTTTT
d_call: -
cdr3_length: 17
v_call: TRBV11-2
j_call: TRBJ1-4
clone_size: few

cdr3_aa: CASSDLRRGGRGTEAFF
cdr3_nt: TGTGCCAGCAGTGACCTTCGGCGAGGGGGCAGAGGAACTGAAGCTTTCTTT
d_call: TRBD1
cdr3_length: 17
v_call: TRBV25-1
j_call: TRBJ1-1
clone_size: few

cdr3_aa: CASSVAGVTYEQYF
cdr3_nt: TGTGCCAGCAGCGTAGCCGGGGTTACCTACGAGCAGTACTTC
d_call: -
cdr3_length: 14
v_call: TRBV9
j_call: TRBJ2-7
clone_size: -

cdr3_aa: CASSQDVSSGGSGANVLTF
cdr3_nt: TGCGCCAGCAGCCAAGATGTGTCTAGCGGGGGAAGTGGGGCCAACGTCCTGACTTTC
d_call: TRBD2
cdr3_length: 19
v_call: TRBV4-3
j_call: TRBJ2-6
clone_size: -

cdr3_aa: CASSSRLAGVTDTQYF
cdr3_nt: TGTGCCAGCAGCTCGCGACTAGCGGGGGTGACAGATACGCAGTATTTT
d_call: TRBD2
cdr3_length: 16
v_call: TRBV5-4
j_call: TRBJ2-3
clone_size: -

cdr3_aa: CASSPRGGQGVVLRNEQFF
cdr3_nt: TGTGCCAGCAGCCCGAGAGGGGGACAGGGGGTAGTTTTGAGGAATGAGCAGTTCTTC
d_call: TRBD1
cdr3_length: 19
v_call: TRBV7-7
j_call: TRBJ2-1
clone_size: -

cdr3_aa: CASSRDRGSSGNTIYF
cdr3_nt: TGTGCCAGCAGTCGGGACAGGGGCTCCTCTGGAAACACCATATATTTT
d_call: TRBD1
cdr3_length: 16
v_call: TRBV4-2
j_call: TRBJ1-3
clone_size: -

cdr3_aa: CASSIGQSGNQPQHF
cdr3_nt: TGTGCCAGTAGTATAGGCCAATCGGGGAATCAGCCCCAGCATTTT
d_call: -
cdr3_length: 15
v_call: TRBV19
j_call: TRBJ1-5
clone_size: -

cdr3_aa: CASSLLGGGSYQETQYF
cdr3_nt: TGTGCCAGCAGTTTATTGGGTGGCGGGTCGTACCAAGAGACCCAGTACTTC
d_call: -
cdr3_length: 17
v_call: TRBV27
j_call: TRBJ2-5
clone_size: -

cdr3_aa: CASSSRHYGYTF
cdr3_nt: TGTGCCAGCAGTTCGCGTCACTATGGCTACACCTTC
d_call: -
cdr3_length: 12
v_call: TRBV12-3/TRBV12-4
j_call: TRBJ1-2
clone_size: -

cdr3_aa: CASSFLLAGGPSHEQYF
cdr3_nt: TGTGCCAGCAGTTTTTTACTAGCGGGAGGGCCCAGCCACGAGCAGTACTTC
d_call: TRBD2
cdr3_length: 17
v_call: TRBV27
j_call: TRBJ2-7
clone_size: -

cdr3_aa: CASSQSSRVEQGNGYTF
cdr3_nt: TGTGCCAGCAGCCAAAGTTCTCGAGTAGAACAGGGCAATGGCTACACCTTC
d_call: -
cdr3_length: 17
v_call: TRBV14
j_call: TRBJ1-2
clone_size: few

cdr3_aa: CACQFGGNSPLHF
cdr3_nt: TGTGCCTGCCAATTCGGCGGCAATTCACCCCTCCACTTT
d_call: -
cdr3_length: 13
v_call: TRBV30
j_call: TRBJ1-6
clone_size: -

cdr3_aa: CAISESVTSTDTQYF
cdr3_nt: TGTGCCATCAGTGAGTCTGTAACTAGCACAGATACGCAGTATTTT
d_call: -
cdr3_length: 15
v_call: TRBV10-3
j_call: TRBJ2-3
clone_size: once

cdr3_aa: CASSPETTIGYTF
cdr3_nt: TGTGCCAGCTCACCCGAGACCACTATTGGGTACACCTTC
d_call: -
cdr3_length: 13
v_call: TRBV18
j_call: TRBJ1-2
clone_size: -

cdr3_aa: CASSEGQSKNIQYF
cdr3_nt: TGTGCCAGCAGCGAGGGACAGTCCAAAAACATTCAGTACTTC
d_call: TRBD1
cdr3_length: 14
v_call: TRBV7-8
j_call: TRBJ2-4
clone_size: once

cdr3_aa: CATSDNMNTEAFF
cdr3_nt: TGTGCCACCAGTGACAACATGAACACTGAAGCTTTCTTT
d_call: -
cdr3_length: 13
v_call: TRBV24-1
j_call: TRBJ1-1
clone_size: -

cdr3_aa: CATGLQSSTDTQYF
cdr3_nt: TGTGCCACGGGACTCCAGAGTAGCACAGATACGCAGTATTTT
d_call: -
cdr3_length: 14
v_call: TRBV6-5
j_call: TRBJ2-3
clone_size: -

cdr3_aa: CASSYRRTGHSYGYTF
cdr3_nt: TGTGCCAGCAGTTACCGTAGGACAGGGCACTCCTATGGCTACACCTTC
d_call: TRBD1
cdr3_length: 16
v_call: TRBV6-5
j_call: TRBJ1-2
clone_size: once

cdr3_aa: CASSLAGQGMETQYF
cdr3_nt: TGCGCCAGCAGCTTGGCGGGACAGGGAATGGAGACCCAGTACTTC
d_call: TRBD1
cdr3_length: 15
v_call: TRBV5-1
j_call: TRBJ2-5
clone_size: -

cdr3_aa: CAISDTDKQETQYF
cdr3_nt: TGTGCCATCAGTGACACAGACAAACAAGAGACCCAGTACTTC
d_call: -
cdr3_length: 14
v_call: TRBV10-3
j_call: TRBJ2-5
clone_size: -

cdr3_aa: CASSLEGGHTDTQYF
cdr3_nt: TGTGCCAGCAGCTTAGAGGGGGGTCACACAGATACGCAGTATTTT
d_call: -
cdr3_length: 15
v_call: TRBV11-2
j_call: TRBJ2-3
clone_size: once

cdr3_aa: CASSASGTYEQYF
cdr3_nt: TGCGCCAGCAGTGCTAGCGGGACCTACGAGCAGTACTTC
d_call: TRBD2
cdr3_length: 13
v_call: TRBV10-1
j_call: TRBJ2-7
clone_size: -

cdr3_aa: CASSRDSRPYEQYF
cdr3_nt: TGTGCCAGCAGCCGGGACAGTCGACCGTACGAGCAGTACTTC
d_call: TRBD1
cdr3_length: 14
v_call: TRBV4-2
j_call: TRBJ2-7
clone_size: -

cdr3_aa: CASTTSPHAYGYTF
cdr3_nt: TGTGCCAGCACCACATCCCCGCATGCCTATGGCTACACCTTC
d_call: -
cdr3_length: 14
v_call: TRBV2
j_call: TRBJ1-2
clone_size: -

cdr3_aa: CASRVALGHTEAFF
cdr3_nt: TGTGCCAGCAGGGTAGCACTAGGTCACACTGAAGCTTTCTTT
d_call: -
cdr3_length: 14
v_call: TRBV7-2
j_call: TRBJ1-1
clone_size: -

cdr3_aa: CASGDRAEDYTGELFF
cdr3_nt: TGTGCCAGCGGGGATCGGGCGGAGGATTACACCGGGGAGCTGTTTTTT
d_call: -
cdr3_length: 16
v_call: TRBV9
j_call: TRBJ2-2
clone_size: -

cdr3_aa: CASSPPGMNTEAFF
cdr3_nt: TGTGCCAGCTCACCACCCGGGATGAACACTGAAGCTTTCTTT
d_call: -
cdr3_length: 14
v_call: TRBV18
j_call: TRBJ1-1
clone_size: once

cdr3_aa: CASSSEGKAEAFF
cdr3_nt: TGTGCCAGCAGTTCGGAGGGAAAAGCTGAAGCTTTCTTT
d_call: -
cdr3_length: 13
v_call: TRBV27
j_call: TRBJ1-1
clone_size: -

cdr3_aa: CASTSLRGGLGNQPQHF
cdr3_nt: TGCGCCAGCACCTCCCTACGGGGGGGGCTTGGGAATCAGCCCCAGCATTTT
d_call: -
cdr3_length: 17
v_call: TRBV10-1
j_call: TRBJ1-5
clone_size: -